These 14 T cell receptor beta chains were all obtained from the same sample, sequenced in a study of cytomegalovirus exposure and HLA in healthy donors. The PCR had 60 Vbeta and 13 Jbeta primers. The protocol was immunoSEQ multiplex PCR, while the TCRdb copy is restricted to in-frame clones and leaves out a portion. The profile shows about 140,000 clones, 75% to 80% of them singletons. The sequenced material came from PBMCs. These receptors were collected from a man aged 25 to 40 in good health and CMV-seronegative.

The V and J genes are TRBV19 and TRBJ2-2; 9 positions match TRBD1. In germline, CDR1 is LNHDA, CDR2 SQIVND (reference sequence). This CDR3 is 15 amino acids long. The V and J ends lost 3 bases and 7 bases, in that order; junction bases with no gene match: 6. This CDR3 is CASSIGTGTNGELFF. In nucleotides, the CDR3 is TGTGCCAGTAGTATTGGGACAGGGACGAACGGGGAGCTGTTTTTT.

The CDR3: CASRNRGPNEKLFF. Written as DNA, the CDR3 is TGTGCCAGCAGGAACAGGGGTCCTAATGAAAAACTGTTTTTT. The chain has TRBV2 and TRBJ1-4, with TRBD1 matching 7 bases. The CDR3 totals 14 residues. Trimming took 6 bases from V and 3 from J; bases not matched to a gene: 4. CDR1 SNHLY and CDR2 FYNNEI come from the germline V gene.

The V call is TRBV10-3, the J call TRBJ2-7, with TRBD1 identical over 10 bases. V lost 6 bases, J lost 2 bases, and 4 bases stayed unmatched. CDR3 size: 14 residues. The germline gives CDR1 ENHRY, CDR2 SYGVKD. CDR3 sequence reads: CAIRAGTGAYEQYF. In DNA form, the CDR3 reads TGTGCCATCAGGGCCGGGACAGGGGCCTACGAGCAGTACTTC.

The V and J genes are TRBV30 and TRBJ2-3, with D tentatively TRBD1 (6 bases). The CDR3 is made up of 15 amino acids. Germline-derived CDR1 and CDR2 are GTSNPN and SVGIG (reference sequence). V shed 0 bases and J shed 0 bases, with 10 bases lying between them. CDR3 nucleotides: TGTGCCTGGAGTGTAGGGGGATATAGCACAGATACGCAGTATTTT. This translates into CAWSVGGYSTDTQYF.

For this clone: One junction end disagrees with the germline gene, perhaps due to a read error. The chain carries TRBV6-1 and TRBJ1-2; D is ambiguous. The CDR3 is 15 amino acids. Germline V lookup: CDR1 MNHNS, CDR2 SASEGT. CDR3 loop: CASSEGGPWDYGYTF. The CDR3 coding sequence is TGTGCCAGCAGCGAAGGAGGGCCTTGGGACTATGGCTACACCTTC.

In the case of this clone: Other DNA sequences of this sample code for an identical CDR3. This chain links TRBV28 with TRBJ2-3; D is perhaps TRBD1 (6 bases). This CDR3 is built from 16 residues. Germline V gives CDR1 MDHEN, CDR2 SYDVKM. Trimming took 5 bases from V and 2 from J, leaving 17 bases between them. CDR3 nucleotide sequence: TGTGCCAGCAGTCCCGGGACACATCGGGACACAGATACGCAGTATTTT. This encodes CASSPGTHRDTDTQYF.

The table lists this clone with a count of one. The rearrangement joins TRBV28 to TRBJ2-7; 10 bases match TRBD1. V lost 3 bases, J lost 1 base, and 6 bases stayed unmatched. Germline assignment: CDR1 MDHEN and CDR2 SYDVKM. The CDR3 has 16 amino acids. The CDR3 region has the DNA TGTGCCAGCAGTTTCCCGGGACAGGGGAATTCCTACGAGCAGTACTTC. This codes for CASSFPGQGNSYEQYF.

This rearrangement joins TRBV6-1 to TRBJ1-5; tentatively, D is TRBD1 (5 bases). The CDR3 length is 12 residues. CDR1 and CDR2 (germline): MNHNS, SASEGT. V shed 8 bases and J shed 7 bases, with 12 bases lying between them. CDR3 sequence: CASHWWGQPQHF. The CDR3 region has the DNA TGTGCCAGCCATTGGTGGGGCCAGCCCCAGCATTTT.

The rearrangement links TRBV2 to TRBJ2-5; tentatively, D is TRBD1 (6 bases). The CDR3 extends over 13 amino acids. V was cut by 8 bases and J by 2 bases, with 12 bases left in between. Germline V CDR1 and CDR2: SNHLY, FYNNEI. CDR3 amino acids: CASGTTPQETQYF. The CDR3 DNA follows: TGTGCCAGCGGGACAACTCCTCAAGAGACCCAGTACTTC.

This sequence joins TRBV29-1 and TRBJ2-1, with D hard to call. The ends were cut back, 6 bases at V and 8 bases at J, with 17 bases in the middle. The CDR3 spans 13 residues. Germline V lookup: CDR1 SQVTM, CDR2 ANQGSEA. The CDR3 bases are TGCAGCGTCACACAATTGAACCTCTATGAGCAGTTCTTC. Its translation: CSVTQLNLYEQFF.

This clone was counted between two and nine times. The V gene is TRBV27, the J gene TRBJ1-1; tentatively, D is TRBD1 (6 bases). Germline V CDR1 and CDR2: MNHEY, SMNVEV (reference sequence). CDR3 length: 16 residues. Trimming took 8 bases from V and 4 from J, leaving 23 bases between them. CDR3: CASCPQGRGTRTEAFF. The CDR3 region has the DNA TGTGCCAGCTGTCCACAGGGTAGGGGGACACGCACTGAAGCTTTCTTT.

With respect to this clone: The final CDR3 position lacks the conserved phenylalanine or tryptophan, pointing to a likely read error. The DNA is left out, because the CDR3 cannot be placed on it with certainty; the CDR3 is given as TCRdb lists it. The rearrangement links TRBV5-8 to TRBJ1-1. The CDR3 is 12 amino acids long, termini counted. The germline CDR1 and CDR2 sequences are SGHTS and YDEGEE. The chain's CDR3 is CASSHVLKSPLL.

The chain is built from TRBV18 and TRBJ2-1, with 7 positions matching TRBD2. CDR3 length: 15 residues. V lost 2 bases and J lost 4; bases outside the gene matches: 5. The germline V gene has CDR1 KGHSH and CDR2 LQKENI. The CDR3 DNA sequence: TGTGCCAGCTCACCAGCGGGAGTGTCGTACAATGAGCAGTTCTTC. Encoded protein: CASSPAGVSYNEQFF.

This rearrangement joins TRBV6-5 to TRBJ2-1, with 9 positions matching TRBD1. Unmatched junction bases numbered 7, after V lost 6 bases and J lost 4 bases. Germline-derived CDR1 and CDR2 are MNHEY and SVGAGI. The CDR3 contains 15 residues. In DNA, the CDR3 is TGTGCCAGCAGAAGCGGACAGGGGAGGTACAATGAGCAGTTCTTC. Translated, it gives CASRSGQGRYNEQFF.